The 20 T cell receptor beta chains below come from one sample, sequenced in a study of T cell responses to AZD1222 COVID-19 vaccine. Data came from immunoSEQ multiplex PCR; TCRdb stores just in-frame clones and leaves some out. The repertoire includes some 98,000 clones, 70% to 90% of them detected once, and 13% sits in the top ten. The sequenced sample was peripheral blood, obtained on day 0 of AZD1222 vaccination. The receptors shown here come from an adult in good health.

The chain uses TRBV2 and TRBJ1-5; 9 positions match TRBD1. V trimming: 0 bases; J trimming: 7 bases; junction bases outside the gene matches: 7. The germline CDR1 and CDR2 sequences are SNHLY and FYNNEI. This CDR3 spans 16 amino acids. The CDR3 reads CASSEAWGTGFQPQHF. The CDR3 DNA reads as TGTGCCAGCAGTGAAGCTTGGGGGACAGGGTTCCAGCCCCAGCATTTT.

The V call is TRBV3-1 (or the pseudogene TRBV3-2), the J call TRBJ1-5; no definite D call. The CDR3 totals 14 residues. Germline loops: CDR1 LGHDT, CDR2 YNNKEL (reference sequence). The V gene lost 3 bases and the J gene lost 7 bases, with 13 bases spanning the gap. The CDR3 DNA sequence: TGTGCCAGCAGCCAGGGGAGGAATGGACAGCCCCAGCATTTT. Its translation is CASSQGRNGQPQHF.

The chain uses TRBV3-1 (or the pseudogene TRBV3-2) and TRBJ2-6, with TRBD2 matching 7 bases. The CDR3 consists of 19 residues. The J segment lost 0 bases and the V segment lost 2 bases, leaving 10 bases of the junction unmatched. Germline CDR1 and CDR2: LGHDT and YNNKEL (reference sequence). The CDR3 here is CASSQTGRGSYSGANVLTF. CDR3 coding DNA: TGTGCCAGCAGCCAAACGGGGAGGGGATCCTACTCTGGGGCCAACGTCCTGACTTTC.

The genes are TRBV10-2 and TRBJ1-2; no reliable D call. The length of the CDR3 is 12 residues. Germline V gives CDR1 WSHSY, CDR2 SAAADI. The V gene lost 5 bases and the J gene lost 2 bases, with 6 bases spanning the gap. The chain's CDR3 is CASSNTNYGYTF. CDR3 sequence (DNA): TGCGCCAGCAGTAACACAAACTATGGCTACACCTTC.

CDR3 protein: CATSDPMGGAGGETQYF. DNA of the CDR3: TGTGCCACCAGTGACCCCATGGGGGGGGCAGGGGGAGAGACCCAGTACTTC. This chain joins TRBV24-1 and TRBJ2-5; D may be TRBD1 or TRBD2 (7 bases each). The length of the CDR3 is 17 residues. Germline V gene data show CDR1 as KGHDR and CDR2 as SFDVKD. V was shortened by 4 bases and J by 4 bases, with 21 bases between the two germline ends.

The chain is built from TRBV18 and TRBJ1-1; 7 bases are shared with TRBD1. J was trimmed by 3 bases and V by 4 bases; bases with no gene match: 2. The CDR3 runs 13 residues. Germline V gene data show CDR1 as KGHSH and CDR2 as LQKENI. Written as DNA, the CDR3 is TGTGCCAGCTCACTCACAGGGGACACTGAAGCTTTCTTT. Translation: CASSLTGDTEAFF. The variable domain in full, completed from reference TRBV18 and TRBJ1-1, reads NAGVMQNPRHLVRRRGQEARLRCSPMKGHSHVYWYRQLPEEGLKFMVYLQKENIIDESGMPKERFSAEFPKEGPSILRIQQVVRGDSAAYFCASSLTGDTEAFFGQGTRLTVV.

This CDR3 reads CASSLDPPDSNTEAFF. The DNA of the CDR3 is TGTGCCAGCAGCTTAGACCCCCCCGACAGTAACACTGAAGCTTTCTTT. The gene calls are TRBV11-2 and TRBJ1-1; weak D call: TRBD1 (5 bases). CDR1 and CDR2 (germline): SGHAT, FQNNGV. V lost 0 bases and J 2 bases, leaving 13 bases between the germline ends. The CDR3 is 16 residues long.

CDR3 sequence: CASSQEGRDYDEQYF. DNA of the CDR3: TGCGCCAGCAGCCAAGAGGGGAGGGATTACGACGAGCAGTACTTC. The gene calls are TRBV4-3 and TRBJ2-7; 7 nucleotides line up with TRBD2. The CDR3 is 15 amino acids. Trimming cost V 0 bases and J 5 bases; bases outside gene matches: 7. CDR1 and CDR2 from the germline V gene are LGHNA and YSLEER.

The rearrangement uses TRBV3-1 (or the pseudogene TRBV3-2) and TRBJ1-1, with D maybe TRBD1 (5 bases). This CDR3 is 18 amino acids long. CDR1 is LGHDT and CDR2 is YNNKEL in the germline V gene (reference sequence). V lost 4 bases to trimming and J lost 3 bases, with 24 bases between them. DNA of the CDR3: TGTGCCAGCAGCCCACTTACCCGCTCAGGGCTGACGGACACTGAAGCTTTCTTT. Amino acids: CASSPLTRSGLTDTEAFF.

The V gene is TRBV10-3, the J gene TRBJ1-6; possible D gene TRBD1, 6 bases. The germline CDR1 and CDR2 sequences are ENHRY and SYGVKD. This CDR3 contains 14 residues. Trimming stripped 3 bases from V and 7 bases from J, with 10 bases between. The CDR3 DNA is TGTGCCATCAGTGATAAGGGGGGCAATTCACCCCTCCACTTT. Translating it yields CAISDKGGNSPLHF.

The J gene is TRBJ1-2, the V gene TRBV5-1, with D unclear. The germline CDR1 and CDR2 sequences are SGHRS and YFSETQ. Trimming left V 0 bases short and J 8 bases short, with 17 bases between. The CDR3 has 15 amino acids. The CDR3 DNA reads TGCGCCAGCAGCTTGGGAGGCTCACTCACGGGGGGCTACACCTTC. This gives the protein CASSLGGSLTGGYTF.

This chain connects TRBV9 to TRBJ1-5; possibly TRBD1 for D (5 bases). Germline V lookup: CDR1 SGDLS, CDR2 YYNGEE. The CDR3 consists of 16 residues. Between the trimmed V and J ends, which lost 0 bases and 5 bases, there was a span of 15 bases. The CDR3: CASSVGDFGGDQPQHF. CDR3 coding DNA: TGTGCCAGCAGCGTAGGAGACTTTGGAGGGGATCAGCCCCAGCATTTT.

The rearrangement links TRBV7-9 to TRBJ1-5; D unresolved. Germline V CDR1 and CDR2: SEHNR, FQNEAQ (reference sequence). The ends were cut back, 5 bases at V and 6 bases at J, with 17 bases in the middle. This CDR3 has 15 amino acids. The CDR3 region has the DNA TGTGCCAGCAGCCCCCCCGGGATGACGGGTCAGCCCCAGCATTTT. As protein: CASSPPGMTGQPQHF.

This chain joins TRBV19 and TRBJ2-7; D possibly uses TRBD1 or TRBD2 (5 bases each). The CDR3 has 15 residues. The V and J ends lost 5 bases and 0 bases respectively, with 14 bases between them. Germline V CDR1 and CDR2: LNHDA, SQIVND (reference sequence). The CDR3 bases are TGTGCCAGTAGTTCGGGGCCGTCAAGCTCCTACGAGCAGTACTTC. This encodes CASSSGPSSSYEQYF.

The chain recombines TRBV3-1 (or the pseudogene TRBV3-2) with TRBJ2-7; 10 bases line up with TRBD1. The CDR3 covers 15 residues. Germline CDR1 reads LGHDT; CDR2 reads YNNKEL (reference sequence). V trimming: 4 bases; J trimming: 5 bases; junction bases outside the gene matches: 8. The CDR3 spells CASSPRDRGINEQYF. The CDR3 DNA reads as TGTGCCAGCAGCCCACGGGACAGGGGAATCAACGAGCAGTACTTC.

The chain links TRBV7-2 to TRBJ2-2; no definite D call. Trimming removed 5 bases at V and 7 bases at J, with 14 bases between. Germline V CDR1 and CDR2: SGHTA, FQGNSA. The CDR3 spans 14 residues. The CDR3 spells CASSASQRSGELFF. CDR3 coding DNA: TGTGCCAGCAGCGCCAGCCAAAGGAGCGGGGAGCTGTTTTTT.

The chain links TRBV18 to TRBJ1-1; 9 bases line up with TRBD1. With V trimmed by 2 bases and J by 5 bases, 6 bases remained unmatched. Germline-derived CDR1 and CDR2 are KGHSH and LQKENI. There are 15 residues in the CDR3. Written as DNA, the CDR3 is TGTGCCAGCTCACCAAAGGGGACAGGGACGACTGAAGCTTTCTTT. This sequence encodes CASSPKGTGTTEAFF.

This chain links TRBV11-3 with TRBJ2-2; D not certain. The V gene's germline CDR1 is SGHNT and CDR2 YENEEA. Deletions cut 0 bases from V and 5 bases from J, with 10 bases between. The CDR3 spans 15 residues. The DNA for the CDR3 is TGTGCCAGCAGCTTAGACACAGTAGGGACCGGGGAGCTGTTTTTT. Translation: CASSLDTVGTGELFF.

This chain joins TRBV6-2 or TRBV6-3 and TRBJ1-2; 8 bases are a match to TRBD1. Germline-derived CDR1 and CDR2 are MNHEY and SVGEGT. Trimming removed 2 bases from V and 7 bases from J; junction bases left unmatched: 6. This CDR3 has 14 residues. The CDR3 region is CASSYDRGRGGYTF. For the CDR3, the DNA is TGTGCCAGCAGTTACGACAGGGGCAGAGGTGGCTACACCTTC.

The chain recombines TRBV7-8 with TRBJ2-5, with D unresolved. This CDR3 is 15 amino acids long. Trimming left V 0 bases short and J 5 bases short, with 13 bases between. The germline gives CDR1 SGHVS, CDR2 FQNEAQ. CDR3 in DNA: TGTGCCAGCAGCTTAGCGCGAGGAATTGGGGAGACCCAGTACTTC. This codes for CASSLARGIGETQYF. Filled out from reference TRBV7-8 and TRBJ2-5, the complete variable domain reads GAGVSQSPRYKVAKRGQDVALRCDPISGHVSLFWYQQALGQGPEFLTYFQNEAQLDKSGLPSDRFFAERPEGSVSTLKIQRTQQEDSAVYLCASSLARGIGETQYFGPGTRLLVL.